The 31 T cell receptor beta chains listed next were all sequenced from one sample in a study of shared clonotypes between healthy human individuals. CD45RO-negative cells were positively selected for CCR7, leaving out terminally differentiated effector memory CD45RA+ cells. Measured with immunoSEQ multiplex PCR; TCRdb has only the in-frame clones, and not every one. The data show around 2.1 million clones, around 93% seen once. Sequenced sample: naive CD8+ T cells from PBMCs. The receptors here all came from a man younger than 35 in good health. Some clones in this sample may be carry-over from other donors' samples.

This rearrangement joins TRBV7-2 to TRBJ2-1; 12 nucleotides line up with TRBD2. Unmatched junction bases numbered 11, after V lost 5 bases and J lost 0 bases. Germline lookup yields CDR1 SGHTA and CDR2 FQGNSA. The CDR3 covers 19 residues. The CDR3 region has the DNA TGTGCCAGCAGCGCGCGCCTAGCGGGAGGGTCGAGCTCCTACAATGAGCAGTTCTTC. This encodes CASSARLAGGSSSYNEQFF.

The rearrangement links TRBV19 to TRBJ2-1; D remains unclear. The CDR3 is made up of 14 amino acids. Germline V lookup: CDR1 LNHDA, CDR2 SQIVND (reference sequence). V gave up 3 bases and J gave up 4 bases, with 10 bases separating them. For the CDR3, the DNA is TGTGCCAGTAGTATCTCCTCAGGATACAATGAGCAGTTCTTC. This encodes CASSISSGYNEQFF. Variable domain in full (rest from reference TRBV19 and TRBJ2-1): DGGITQSPKYLFRKEGQNVTLSCEQNLNHDAMYWYRQDPGQGLRLIYYSQIVNDFQKGDIAEGYSVSREKKESFPLTVTSAQKNPTAFYLCASSISSGYNEQFFGPGTRLTVL.

The chain carries TRBV11-1 and TRBJ2-7; 13 positions match TRBD2. The CDR3 sequence is 16 residues long. After removal of 4 bases from V and 7 bases from J, the junction contained 10 bases not matched to a gene. Germline V CDR1 and CDR2: SGHAT, FQDESV (reference sequence). The CDR3 sequence is CASSYLGLAGEGEQYF. The CDR3 nucleotides read TGTGCCAGCAGCTACCTCGGACTAGCGGGAGAGGGTGAGCAGTACTTC.

CDR3 loop: CASSLWRGEAFF. The CDR3 nucleotides read TGTGCCAGCAGTTTATGGCGCGGGGAAGCTTTCTTT. The chain joins TRBV28 to TRBJ1-1; D is undetermined. CDR3 length: 12 residues. Between the trimmed V and J ends, which lost 0 bases and 8 bases, there was a span of 7 bases. The germline V gene encodes CDR1 MDHEN and CDR2 SYDVKM.

The J gene is TRBJ2-1, the V gene TRBV7-2; 8 bases map to TRBD2. The CDR3 spans 15 residues. Germline V gene data show CDR1 as SGHTA and CDR2 as FQGNSA. The ends lost 11 bases at V and 0 bases at J; junction bases unmatched: 9. This chain's CDR3 is CASSGGQLSYNEQFF. For the CDR3, the DNA is TGTGCCTCCAGCGGGGGTCAACTCTCCTACAATGAGCAGTTCTTC.

The rearrangement uses TRBV18 and TRBJ2-5, with 14 bases lining up with TRBD2. CDR3 length: 17 amino acids. J lost 5 bases, V lost 0 bases, and 5 bases had no gene match. The germline V gene encodes CDR1 KGHSH and CDR2 LQKENI. CDR3 sequence reads: CASSPPGLAGVFETQYF. DNA for the CDR3: TGTGCCAGCTCACCACCGGGACTAGCGGGAGTTTTTGAGACCCAGTACTTC. Complete variable domain (other parts from reference TRBV18 and TRBJ2-5): NAGVMQNPRHLVRRRGQEARLRCSPMKGHSHVYWYRQLPEEGLKFMVYLQKENIIDESGMPKERFSAEFPKEGPSILRIQQVVRGDSAAYFCASSPPGLAGVFETQYFGPGTRLLVL.

The chain has TRBV13 and TRBJ2-7, with D unresolved. The CDR3 runs 12 residues. V lost 0 bases, J lost 4 bases, and 4 bases lay in between. Per the germline V gene, CDR1 is PRHDT and CDR2 is FYEKMQ (reference sequence). CDR3 loop: CASSLGWYEQYF. The CDR3 region has the DNA TGTGCCAGCAGCTTAGGTTGGTACGAGCAGTACTTC.

The rearrangement joins TRBV6-1 to TRBJ2-1; TRBD1 or TRBD2 may be the D gene (5 bases each). The germline CDR1 and CDR2 sequences are MNHNS and SASEGT. Trimming shortened V by 0 bases and J by 4 bases, and 16 bases separated the two germline ends. The CDR3 contains 17 residues. CDR3 nucleotides: TGTGCCAGCAGTGAAGCGCTGTGGGGCGAGGGTTACAATGAGCAGTTCTTC. Protein: CASSEALWGEGYNEQFF.

V and J are TRBV28 and TRBJ2-5; D call uncertain. The CDR3 loop spans 14 amino acids. Germline V gives CDR1 MDHEN, CDR2 SYDVKM. Trimming removed 6 bases from V and 2 bases from J, with 13 bases in between. CDR3: CASSNRIGQETQYF. In DNA form, the CDR3 reads TGTGCCAGCAGCAATAGGATCGGGCAAGAGACCCAGTACTTC.

The chain combines TRBV4-1 with TRBJ1-2; 9 bases are shared with TRBD1. Germline CDR1 and CDR2: MGHRA and YSYEKL. V was pared by 4 bases and J by 8 bases, with 8 bases of the junction left unmatched. The CDR3 runs to 14 residues. CDR3 in amino acids: CASSPTGGPPGYTF. The CDR3 DNA reads TGCGCCAGCAGCCCGACAGGGGGTCCGCCGGGCTACACCTTC.

As regards this clone: A single base separates this from a much larger clone, so it may be a read error. The sample has other DNA sequences that encode this CDR3 too. The chain is built from TRBV13 and TRBJ2-7; D unresolved. V gave up 0 bases and J gave up 0 bases, with 3 bases separating them. The CDR3 totals 13 residues. Germline-derived CDR1 and CDR2 are PRHDT and FYEKMQ (reference sequence). CDR3 sequence: CASSLGSSYEQYF. CDR3 nucleotides: TGTGCCAGCAGCTTAGGGAGCTCCTACGAGCAGTACTTC.

A single count supports this clone. This chain joins TRBV9 and TRBJ2-7, with D perhaps matching TRBD1 (6 bases). The CDR3 sequence is 14 residues long. Germline values: CDR1 SGDLS, CDR2 YYNGEE. V was cut by 0 bases and J by 4 bases, with 11 bases left in between. As DNA, the CDR3 is TGTGCCAGCAGCGTAGCTCCAGGGGAATACGAGCAGTACTTC. Amino acids: CASSVAPGEYEQYF. The whole variable domain, remainder taken from reference TRBV9 and TRBJ2-7, is DSGVTQTPKHLITATGQRVTLRCSPRSGDLSVYWYQQSLDQGLQFLIQYYNGEERAKGNILERFSAQQFPDLHSELNLSSLELGDSALYFCASSVAPGEYEQYFGPGTRLTVT.

This chain connects TRBV4-3 to TRBJ2-5, with D unclear. In germline, CDR1 is LGHNA, CDR2 YSLEER. The CDR3 length is 15 residues. With 6 bases removed from V and 2 bases from J, the gap between germline ends came to 16 bases. CDR3 DNA sequence: TGCGCCAGCAGGAGGATTCCAGGAAGGCAAGAGACCCAGTACTTC. This codes for CASRRIPGRQETQYF.

This clone appeared a few times. The J gene is TRBJ1-1, the V gene TRBV28, with D perhaps TRBD1 (5 bases). Germline V gene sequence: CDR1 MDHEN, CDR2 SYDVKM. The germline V and J ends were trimmed by 7 bases and 7 bases, with 13 bases remaining between them. The CDR3 loop spans 12 amino acids. The CDR3 nucleotides read TGTGCCAGCACCATGGGGGACGGTGAAGCTTTCTTT. Protein: CASTMGDGEAFF.

V is TRBV6-6 and J is TRBJ2-1; 10 nucleotides line up with TRBD2. Germline trimming cut 3 bases from V and 10 bases from J; bases unmatched to any gene: 9. This CDR3 is 15 amino acids long. The germline V gene encodes CDR1 MNHNY and CDR2 SVGAGI (reference sequence). The CDR3 sequence is CASSYGTSVFGEQFF. The DNA for the CDR3 is TGTGCCAGCAGTTATGGGACTAGCGTGTTTGGGGAGCAGTTCTTC.

This chain joins TRBV19 and TRBJ2-1; 7 positions agree with TRBD1. Germline V CDR1 and CDR2: LNHDA, SQIVND (reference sequence). V was clipped by 5 bases and J by 6 bases; unmatched bases: 16. The CDR3 runs 17 residues. The CDR3 region has the DNA TGTGCCAGTAGTTCCCGACAGGGCCAGAACACAATCAATGAGCAGTTCTTC. Amino acid sequence: CASSSRQGQNTINEQFF.

V gene TRBV6-1 combines with J gene TRBJ2-7; D is unresolved. V lost 2 bases and J lost 0, with 8 bases in between. The CDR3 is made up of 14 amino acids. In germline, CDR1 is MNHNS, CDR2 SASEGT. CDR3 sequence: CASSERDTSYEQYF. For the CDR3, the DNA is TGTGCCAGCAGTGAAAGGGATACCTCCTACGAGCAGTACTTC.

This clone was counted a single time. V is TRBV30 and J is TRBJ2-7; no firm D call. Germline V gives CDR1 GTSNPN, CDR2 SVGIG (reference sequence). The CDR3 totals 13 residues. Trimming pared 0 bases from V and 3 bases from J, leaving 9 bases between. Here the CDR3 DNA reads TGTGCCTGGAGTGTATCCCCGGGCTACGAGCAGTACTTC. Translating it yields CAWSVSPGYEQYF.

There are many counts of this clone. The chain couples TRBV4-3 to TRBJ2-2; no reliable D call. Germline V gene lookup returns CDR1 LGHNA and CDR2 YSLEER. This CDR3 has 15 amino acids. V shed 1 base and J shed 6 bases, with 12 bases lying between them. CDR3 in DNA: TGCGCCAGCAGCCAAGGACCGGTTCCCGCCGGGGAGCTGTTTTTT. It yields the protein CASSQGPVPAGELFF.

The V call is TRBV7-3, the J call TRBJ2-1; D perhaps matches TRBD2 (6 bases). The germline CDR1 and CDR2 sequences are SGHTA and FQGTGA. The ends were cut back, 6 bases at V and 12 bases at J, with 21 bases in the middle. This CDR3 contains 14 residues. In nucleotides, the CDR3 is TGTGCCAGCAGGGGCCGGGACTCTACGGTGCGGCAGTTCTTC. Translating it yields CASRGRDSTVRQFF.

The V and J genes are TRBV5-1 and TRBJ2-1; unclear D gene. The CDR3 sequence is 16 residues long. Germline lookup yields CDR1 SGHRS and CDR2 YFSETQ. Trimming took 0 bases from V and 1 from J, leaving 11 bases between them. CDR3 coding DNA: TGCGCCAGCAGCTTGGTTGCCCTCGAGTCCTACAATGAGCAGTTCTTC. It codes for CASSLVALESYNEQFF.

The table lists this clone with a few counts. V gene TRBV19 combines with J gene TRBJ1-1, with 8 nucleotides matching TRBD1. The CDR3 contains 15 residues. V dropped 5 bases and J dropped 5; count of bases not matched to a gene: 10. Germline CDR1 LNHDA, CDR2 SQIVND (reference sequence). The CDR3, as DNA: TGTGCCAGTAGTTCCCAGGGGGCGCTGGGGACTGAAGCTTTCTTT. Protein sequence: CASSSQGALGTEAFF. Using reference TRBV19 and TRBJ1-1 for the parts outside the CDR3, the full variable domain is DGGITQSPKYLFRKEGQNVTLSCEQNLNHDAMYWYRQDPGQGLRLIYYSQIVNDFQKGDIAEGYSVSREKKESFPLTVTSAQKNPTAFYLCASSSQGALGTEAFFGQGTRLTVV.

The CDR3 DNA sequence: TGTGCCAGCAGCCCCGGGGCTAGCGGGTACGAGCAGTACTTC. It is translated as CASSPGASGYEQYF. The rearrangement joins TRBV4-2 to TRBJ2-7; the match to TRBD2 covers 8 bases. Germline V CDR1 and CDR2: LGHNA, YNFKEQ. The CDR3 is 14 residues long. V shed 4 bases, J shed 4 bases, and the junction held 6 bases outside the gene matches.

V and J are TRBV2 and TRBJ2-1; D assignment may be TRBD1 or TRBD2 (6 bases each). The CDR3 is made up of 13 amino acids. V lost 8 bases, J lost 8 bases, and 16 bases lay in between. The germline CDR1 and CDR2 sequences are SNHLY and FYNNEI. CDR3 protein: CASYDYREDEQFF. The CDR3 DNA is TGTGCCAGCTATGACTACAGGGAGGATGAGCAGTTCTTC.

About this clone itself: This sample also contains other DNA sequences that code for the same CDR3. The rearrangement uses TRBV9 and TRBJ2-7, with TRBD2 identical over 13 bases. Germline CDR1 and CDR2: SGDLS and YYNGEE. The CDR3 sequence is 15 residues long. Germline trimming cut 3 bases from V and 3 bases from J; bases unmatched to any gene: 3. The CDR3 is CASSAGTSGNYEQYF. CDR3 in DNA: TGTGCCAGCAGCGCTGGGACTAGCGGGAACTACGAGCAGTACTTC.

This clone was picked up one time. The rearrangement joins TRBV7-9 to TRBJ2-3; D uncertain. Trimming cost V 2 bases and J 6 bases, with 15 bases left between them. Germline CDR1 is SEHNR and CDR2 is FQNEAQ (reference sequence). This CDR3 contains 15 residues. The CDR3 sequence is CASSLSIGRRDTQYF. CDR3 sequence (DNA): TGTGCCAGCAGCTTATCTATTGGTAGAAGGGATACGCAGTATTTT.

The CDR3 coding sequence is TGTGCCAGCAGTTTCTCAGTATCGGGCAATGAGCAGTTCTTC. It specifies CASSFSVSGNEQFF. V gene TRBV6-1 combines with J gene TRBJ2-1; D unclear. This CDR3 spans 14 amino acids. Germline V lookup: CDR1 MNHNS, CDR2 SASEGT. Trimming removed 5 bases at V and 6 bases at J, with 14 bases between.

The chain has TRBV6-6 and TRBJ2-7; a possible D gene is TRBD2 (6 bases). The CDR3 extends over 12 amino acids. The ends were cut back, 7 bases at V and 4 bases at J, with 11 bases in the middle. Germline V gene data show CDR1 as MNHNY and CDR2 as SVGAGI (reference sequence). CDR3: CASTKGLYEQYF. The CDR3 DNA reads as TGTGCCAGCACCAAGGGACTGTACGAGCAGTACTTC.

This rearrangement joins TRBV12-5 to TRBJ2-7; D gene ambiguous. There are 17 residues in the CDR3. Germline V gene data show CDR1 as LGHNT and CDR2 as FRNRAP. The V and J ends lost 3 bases and 5 bases respectively, with 23 bases between them. The CDR3 region has the DNA TGTGCTAGTGGTTTTGACGCAGCCCCAAGAATCGGCGACGAGCAGTACTTC. As protein: CASGFDAAPRIGDEQYF. The whole variable domain, remainder taken from reference TRBV12-5 and TRBJ2-7, is DARVTQTPRHKVTEMGQEVTMRCQPILGHNTVFWYRQTMMQGLELLAYFRNRAPLDDSGMPKDRFSAEMPDATLATLKIQPSEPRDSAVYFCASGFDAAPRIGDEQYFGPGTRLTVT.

J is TRBJ2-3 and V is TRBV5-4; 12 bases are shared with TRBD2. The CDR3 spans 17 residues. Germline CDR1 reads SGHNT; CDR2 reads YYREEE (reference sequence). V gave up 3 bases and J gave up 5 bases; unmatched junction bases: 10. CDR3 residues: CASSWGPLAGGQDTQYF. In DNA, the CDR3 is TGTGCCAGCAGCTGGGGCCCGCTAGCGGGAGGGCAAGATACGCAGTATTTT.

The V gene is TRBV4-3, the J gene TRBJ1-1; 7 bases match TRBD1. CDR1 is LGHNA and CDR2 is YSLEER in the germline V gene. The CDR3 has 15 amino acids. The V gene end was trimmed by 0 bases and the J gene end by 3 bases; junction bases not matched to a gene: 4. The CDR3 reads CASSQDRGFDTEAFF. DNA for the CDR3: TGCGCCAGCAGCCAAGACAGGGGGTTTGACACTGAAGCTTTCTTT.